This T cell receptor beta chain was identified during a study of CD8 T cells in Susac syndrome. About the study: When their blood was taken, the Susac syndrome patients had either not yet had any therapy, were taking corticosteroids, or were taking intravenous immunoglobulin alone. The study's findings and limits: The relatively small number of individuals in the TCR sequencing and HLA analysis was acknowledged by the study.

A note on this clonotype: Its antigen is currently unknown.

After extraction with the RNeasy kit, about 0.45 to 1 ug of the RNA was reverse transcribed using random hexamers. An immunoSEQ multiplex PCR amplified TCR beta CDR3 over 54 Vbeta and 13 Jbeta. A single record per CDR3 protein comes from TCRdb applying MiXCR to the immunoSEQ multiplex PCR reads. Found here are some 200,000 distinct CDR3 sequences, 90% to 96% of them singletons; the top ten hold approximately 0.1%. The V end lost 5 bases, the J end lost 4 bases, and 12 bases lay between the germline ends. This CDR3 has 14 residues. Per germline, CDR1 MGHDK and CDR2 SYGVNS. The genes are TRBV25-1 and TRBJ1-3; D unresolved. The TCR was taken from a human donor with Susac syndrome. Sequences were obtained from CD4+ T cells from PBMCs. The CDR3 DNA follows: TGTGCCAGCAGTCCCCGCCCGACAGGAAACACCATATATTTT. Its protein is CASSPRPTGNTIYF. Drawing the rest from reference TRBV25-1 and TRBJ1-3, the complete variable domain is EADIYQTPRYLVIGTGKKITLECSQTMGHDKMYWYQQDPGMELHLIHYSYGVNSTEKGDLSSESTVSRIRTEHFPLTLESARPSHTSQYLCASSPRPTGNTIYFGEGSWLTVV.